A selection of T cell receptor beta chains follows, all from one sample in a study of CD8 T cells in Susac syndrome. One entry per CDR3 protein results from TCRdb running MiXCR on the immunoSEQ multiplex PCR reads. The data hold 90,000 to 110,000 distinct CDR3 sequences, with about 96% observed a single time. Specimen: CD4+ T cells from PBMCs. These receptors all come from a human donor in good health. Each CDR3 is given with its conserved first and last residue. Each record gives: V gene, clone size, J gene, D gene, CDR3 protein, CDR3 DNA. D genes are given only for firm matches. Clone size appears in some rows only: once, few, many, or a class for an expanded clone.

TRBV3-1	-	TRBJ2-3	TRBD1	CASSQGTGVTDTQYF	TGTGCCAGCAGCCAGGGGACAGGGGTGACAGATACGCAGTATTTT
TRBV20-1	-	TRBJ2-7	TRBD1	CSAKISRGRFPYEQYF	TGCAGTGCTAAAATCTCCAGGGGGCGATTCCCCTACGAGCAGTACTTC
TRBV12-3/TRBV12-4	few	TRBJ1-2	-	CASGRGGYTF	TGTGCCAGCGGCCGCGGAGGCTACACCTTC
TRBV30	-	TRBJ2-7	-	CAWSVSASGLYEQYF	TGTGCCTGGAGTGTATCTGCTTCGGGTTTATACGAGCAGTACTTC
TRBV7-2	-	TRBJ2-2	-	CASSLLSIPGELFF	TGTGCCAGCAGCTTATTAAGCATTCCCGGGGAGCTGTTTTTT
TRBV10-3	-	TRBJ2-7	-	CAISLSGPYEQYF	TGTGCCATCTCTCTCAGTGGGCCCTACGAGCAGTACTTC
TRBV7-9	-	TRBJ2-7	-	CASSNYEQYF	TGTGCCAGCAGCAATTACGAGCAGTACTTC
TRBV3-1	-	TRBJ2-5	-	CASSPGRPRGETQYF	TGTGCCAGCAGCCCCGGCCGGCCGAGGGGAGAGACCCAGTACTTC
TRBV4-2	-	TRBJ2-3	-	CASSQAVGGSLTDTQYF	TGTGCCAGCAGCCAAGCCGTCGGCGGTTCCCTCACAGATACGCAGTATTTT
TRBV19	few	TRBJ2-4	-	CASSMDGEGNIQYF	TGTGCCAGTAGTATGGATGGTGAGGGAAACATTCAGTACTTC
TRBV5-1	-	TRBJ1-1	-	CASSLNPQGDVGRAFF	TGCGCCAGCAGCTTAAACCCCCAGGGAGATGTGGGCCGAGCTTTCTTT
TRBV3-1	-	TRBJ2-3	TRBD2	CASSQDGLEADTQYF	TGTGCCAGCAGCCAAGATGGACTAGAGGCAGATACGCAGTATTTT
TRBV25-1	-	TRBJ2-1	TRBD2	CASSDGLAAYNEQFF	TGTGCCAGCAGTGACGGACTAGCGGCCTACAATGAGCAGTTCTTC
TRBV5-4	-	TRBJ2-3	TRBD2	CASSFRLAGQDTQYF	TGTGCCAGCAGCTTTAGACTAGCGGGACAAGATACGCAGTATTTT
TRBV5-6	-	TRBJ1-6	TRBD1	CASSSRDRGPSPLHF	TGTGCCAGCAGCTCGCGGGACAGGGGGCCTTCACCCCTCCACTTT
TRBV7-9	-	TRBJ2-5	-	CASSPGQLQETQYF	TGTGCCAGCAGTCCAGGACAGTTACAAGAGACCCAGTACTTC
TRBV5-4	-	TRBJ2-5	TRBD2	CASSLALAGGQETQYF	TGTGCCAGCAGCTTGGCCCTAGCGGGGGGGCAAGAGACCCAGTACTTC
TRBV29-1	-	TRBJ1-6	-	CSVEDQQGPYSPLHF	TGCAGCGTTGAAGATCAACAGGGCCCGTATTCACCCCTCCACTTT
TRBV24-1	-	TRBJ2-1	-	CATMTLYNEQFF	TGTGCCACCATGACACTCTACAATGAGCAGTTCTTC
TRBV5-1	-	TRBJ2-7	TRBD1	CASSSGQDRQYF	TGCGCCAGCAGCTCGGGACAGGATAGGCAGTACTTC
TRBV6-5	-	TRBJ2-5	-	CASRLSKRAGETQYF	TGTGCCAGCAGACTCTCAAAGAGGGCAGGCGAGACCCAGTACTTC
TRBV29-1	-	TRBJ2-1	TRBD2	CSVEVGGRARNEQFF	TGCAGCGTTGAAGTAGGCGGGAGGGCCAGAAATGAGCAGTTCTTC
TRBV29-1	once	TRBJ2-2	-	CSVENTGELFF	TGCAGCGTTGAGAACACCGGGGAGCTGTTTTTT
TRBV5-4	-	TRBJ2-5	TRBD1	CASSLKDRGHQETQYF	TGTGCCAGCAGCTTGAAGGACAGGGGGCATCAAGAGACCCAGTACTTC
TRBV18	-	TRBJ2-5	TRBD1	CASSPTRTGGETQYF	TGTGCCAGCTCACCTACGAGGACAGGGGGGGAGACCCAGTACTTC
TRBV5-1	-	TRBJ2-7	-	CASSLAGGDSYTYEQYF	TGCGCCAGCAGCTTGGCCGGAGGGGACAGCTATACCTACGAGCAGTACTTC
TRBV7-2	-	TRBJ2-7	-	CASSLARGVLYEQYF	TGTGCCAGCAGCTTAGCCAGGGGAGTACTGTACGAGCAGTACTTC
TRBV25-1	few	TRBJ2-7	-	CASSWDGYEQYF	TGTGCCAGCAGCTGGGATGGATACGAGCAGTACTTC
TRBV5-6	-	TRBJ2-2	-	CASSHIGQGKNTGELFF	TGTGCCAGCAGCCATATCGGGCAGGGCAAGAACACCGGGGAGCTGTTTTTT
TRBV5-1	-	TRBJ2-7	-	CASSPSGASYEQYF	TGCGCCAGCAGCCCGTCGGGGGCTTCCTACGAGCAGTACTTC
TRBV28	-	TRBJ2-7	-	CATLDRVLSEQYF	TGTGCCACCCTGGATAGGGTATTGTCCGAGCAGTACTTC
TRBV5-1	-	TRBJ2-7	TRBD1	CASSLQDRASEQYF	TGCGCCAGCAGCTTACAGGACAGGGCAAGCGAGCAGTACTTC
TRBV20-1	once	TRBJ2-7	-	CSASALETYEQYF	TGCAGTGCTAGTGCACTAGAGACCTACGAGCAGTACTTC
TRBV5-1	-	TRBJ2-5	TRBD1	CASSFRDRQETQYF	TGCGCCAGCAGCTTTCGGGACAGACAAGAGACCCAGTACTTC
TRBV24-1	once	TRBJ1-5	TRBD1	CATSDQQGIGQPQHF	TGTGCCACCAGTGATCAACAGGGGATTGGTCAGCCCCAGCATTTT
TRBV29-1	-	TRBJ2-5	-	CSVGGGAETQYF	TGCAGCGTTGGGGGGGGCGCGGAGACCCAGTACTTC
TRBV3-1	-	TRBJ2-6	TRBD1	CASSQSRNRGLFSGANVLTF	TGTGCCAGCAGCCAAAGCCGAAACAGGGGCCTATTCTCTGGGGCCAACGTCCTGACTTTC
TRBV27	-	TRBJ2-7	-	CASSTRAGATTYEQYF	TGTGCCAGCAGCACGAGGGCAGGCGCTACTACCTACGAGCAGTACTTC
TRBV5-1	-	TRBJ2-1	-	CASSTQGPWSSYNEQFF	TGCGCCAGCAGCACCCAGGGGCCGTGGAGCTCCTACAATGAGCAGTTCTTC
TRBV29-1	-	TRBJ2-7	TRBD1	CSAWGTGQMGQYF	TGCAGCGCCTGGGGGACAGGCCAAATGGGGCAGTACTTC
TRBV6-5	-	TRBJ2-7	-	CASSYHRQQSSYEQYF	TGTGCCAGCAGTTATCACCGACAGCAGAGCTCCTACGAGCAGTACTTC
TRBV6-6	-	TRBJ2-6	-	CASTTHTSGANVLTF	TGTGCCAGCACCACACACACCTCTGGGGCCAACGTCCTGACTTTC
TRBV12-3/TRBV12-4	-	TRBJ1-5	-	CASSLSQANQPQHF	TGTGCCAGCAGTTTATCACAGGCCAATCAGCCCCAGCATTTT
TRBV13	-	TRBJ2-3	TRBD2	CASSRRLAGASTDTQYF	TGTGCCAGCAGCCGAAGATTAGCGGGGGCTAGCACAGATACGCAGTATTTT
TRBV2	-	TRBJ1-1	-	CAGARRENTEAFF	TGTGCCGGGGCGAGGCGGGAGAACACTGAAGCTTTCTTT
TRBV18	-	TRBJ1-2	-	CASSPVGLDGYTF	TGTGCCAGCTCACCAGTAGGACTTGATGGCTACACCTTC
TRBV29-1	-	TRBJ2-3	-	CSVGGVITDTQYF	TGCAGCGTTGGGGGGGTGATCACAGATACGCAGTATTTT
TRBV20-1	-	TRBJ1-1	-	CSFSGDVVNTEAFF	TGCAGTTTTTCGGGAGACGTCGTGAACACTGAAGCTTTCTTT
TRBV29-1	-	TRBJ2-5	-	CSVLDGGTQYF	TGCAGCGTATTGGACGGTGGGACCCAGTACTTC
TRBV18	-	TRBJ2-5	TRBD1	CASSNRGTIQETQYF	TGTGCCAGCTCGAACAGGGGAACCATCCAAGAGACCCAGTACTTC